A single sample gave rise to the 32 T cell receptor beta chains below, sequenced in a study of blood T cell repertoires in COVID-19. The assay was immunoSEQ multiplex PCR, and TCRdb's table has in-frame clones only and misses some. Here the sample spans 130,000 or so clones, more than 70% being singletons. The sample comprised peripheral blood. These receptors were obtained from a man between 60 and 75 years old with acute or convalescent COVID-19.

The rearrangement joins TRBV7-6 to TRBJ2-3, with 9 positions matching TRBD2. The CDR3 is 21 residues long. Germline CDR1 is SGHVS and CDR2 is FNYEAQ. V was pared by 5 bases and J by 1 base, with 22 bases of the junction left unmatched. The CDR3 sequence is CASSGPLGAGGPGGGTDTQYF. As DNA, the CDR3 is TGTGCCAGCAGCGGACCCCTTGGAGCGGGGGGCCCAGGAGGAGGCACAGATACGCAGTATTTT. Full variable domain (remainder filled in from reference TRBV7-6 and TRBJ2-3): GAGVSQSPRYKVTKRGQDVALRCDPISGHVSLYWYRQALGQGPEFLTYFNYEAQQDKSGLPNDRFSAERPEGSISTLTIQRTEQRDSAMYRCASSGPLGAGGPGGGTDTQYFGPGTRLTVL.

J is TRBJ1-2 and V is TRBV5-4; D unclear. V was trimmed by 0 bases and J by 2 bases, leaving 5 bases between them. CDR1 is SGHNT, CDR2 YYREEE, per germline (reference sequence). This CDR3 comprises 13 residues. The CDR3 loop reads CASSLGRNYGYTF. The CDR3 DNA is TGTGCCAGCAGCTTGGGCAGGAACTATGGCTACACCTTC. The whole variable domain, filled in from reference TRBV5-4 and TRBJ1-2, reads ETGVTQSPTHLIKTRGQQVTLRCSSQSGHNTVSWYQQALGQGPQFIFQYYREEENGRGNFPPRFSGLQFPNYSSELNVNALELDDSALYLCASSLGRNYGYTFGSGTRLTVV.

The chain combines TRBV7-9 with TRBJ2-2; D may be TRBD1 (6 bases). V dropped 8 bases and J dropped 6 bases, with 10 bases sitting between them. This CDR3 spans 12 amino acids. The germline CDR1 and CDR2 sequences are SEHNR and FQNEAQ (reference sequence). The CDR3 region has the DNA TGTGCCAGCGGCAAGGGGGCCGGGGAGCTGTTTTTT. Translating it yields CASGKGAGELFF. Using reference TRBV7-9 and TRBJ2-2 for the parts outside the CDR3, the full variable domain is DTGVSQNPRHKITKRGQNVTFRCDPISEHNRLYWYRQTLGQGPEFLTYFQNEAQLEKSRLLSDRFSAERPKGSFSTLEIQRTEQGDSAMYLCASGKGAGELFFGEGSRLTVL.

Turning to this clone: Other DNA sequences in this specimen translate into the identical CDR3. Written as DNA, the CDR3 is TGTGCCAGCAGCGTCGGAGGCGACTATGGCTACACCTTC. It codes for CASSVGGDYGYTF. The chain joins TRBV9 to TRBJ1-2; D gene uncertain. The V gene's germline CDR1 is SGDLS and CDR2 YYNGEE. This CDR3 has 13 residues. The V end was cut by 2 bases, the J end by 3 bases, with 8 bases between.

The chain joins TRBV5-4 to TRBJ1-2; D unresolved. Germline values: CDR1 SGHNT, CDR2 YYREEE (reference sequence). The germline V and J ends were trimmed by 2 bases and 8 bases, with 13 bases remaining between them. The CDR3 is 13 amino acids. Here the CDR3 DNA reads TGTGCCAGCAGCTTTCGAGGTGGTCGCGGCTACACCTTC. Its translation: CASSFRGGRGYTF.

This chain connects TRBV6-5 to TRBJ2-7, with a possible D match to TRBD2 (7 bases). V was trimmed by 8 bases and J by 2 bases, leaving 19 bases between them. CDR1 and CDR2 from the germline V gene are MNHEY and SVGAGI. The CDR3 loop spans 15 amino acids. The CDR3, as DNA: TGTGCCAGCGGGCTAGGGGGAGGGCACCCCTACGAGCAGTACTTC. It encodes CASGLGGGHPYEQYF.

The J gene is TRBJ2-5, the V gene TRBV7-2, with 11 bases matching TRBD2. CDR3 size: 15 residues. The germline V gene has CDR1 SGHTA and CDR2 FQGNSA. V dropped 5 bases and J dropped 5; count of bases not matched to a gene: 7. The CDR3 reads CASSVTLAGGETQYF. DNA for the CDR3: TGTGCCAGCAGCGTTACCCTAGCGGGAGGTGAGACCCAGTACTTC.

V usage is TRBV19 and J usage is TRBJ2-7; D not certain. Germline lookup yields CDR1 LNHDA and CDR2 SQIVND (reference sequence). V shed 0 bases and J shed 3 bases, with 9 bases lying between them. The CDR3 is 14 amino acids. CDR3 in DNA: TGTGCCAGTAGTATAGATTCGGTAAGCTACGAGCAGTACTTC. Translated: CASSIDSVSYEQYF.

This chain joins TRBV5-5 and TRBJ1-1; TRBD1 is a possible D gene (6 bases). In germline, CDR1 is SGHKS, CDR2 YYEKEE (reference sequence). CDR3 length equals 11 residues. V was pared by 4 bases and J by 7 bases, with 8 bases between. The CDR3 loop is CASSVDSEAFF. CDR3 sequence (DNA): TGTGCCAGCAGCGTGGACAGTGAAGCTTTCTTT.

A remark on this clone: A junction end diverges from the germline sequence, so it may reflect a read error. V usage is TRBV5-4 and J usage is TRBJ1-2; 8 nucleotides line up with TRBD1. Germline-derived CDR1 and CDR2 are SGHNT and YYREEE (reference sequence). There are 11 residues in the CDR3. CDR3: CASSMGQVPIF. CDR3 DNA: TGTGCCAGCAGCATGGGACAGGTCCCAATCTTC. The full variable domain, rest sourced from reference TRBV5-4 and TRBJ1-2, is ETGVTQSPTHLIKTRGQQVTLRCSSQSGHNTVSWYQQALGQGPQFIFQYYREEENGRGNFPPRFSGLQFPNYSSELNVNALELDDSALYLCASSMGQVPIFGSGTRLTVV.

The V and J genes are TRBV3-1 (or the pseudogene TRBV3-2) and TRBJ2-7; 8 nucleotides line up with TRBD1. The CDR3 spans 13 residues. Trimming cost V 4 bases and J 3 bases; bases outside gene matches: 2. Looked up from germline, CDR1 is LGHDT and CDR2 is YNNKEL (reference sequence). The CDR3 loop reads CASSRDRSYEQYF. CDR3 bases: TGTGCCAGCAGCCGGGACAGGAGCTACGAGCAGTACTTC.

The V and J genes are TRBV10-1 and TRBJ2-7; TRBD1 matches at 8 bases. CDR3 length equals 14 residues. With V trimmed by 1 base and J by 4 bases, 3 bases remained unmatched. Germline-derived CDR1 and CDR2 are WNHNN and SYGVQD (reference sequence). The CDR3 loop reads CASSELTGEYEQYF. In DNA form, the CDR3 reads TGCGCCAGCAGTGAGTTGACAGGGGAATACGAGCAGTACTTC.

The chain combines TRBV5-1 with TRBJ2-2; 7 bases agree with TRBD2. Germline V CDR1 and CDR2: SGHRS, YFSETQ. This CDR3 is built from 17 residues. Losses at the gene ends were 4 bases for V and 0 bases for J; bases not matched to a gene: 9. The CDR3 DNA reads as TGCGCCAGCAGCCCTGGGGTAGCGGGCCCGAACACCGGGGAGCTGTTTTTT. Its protein is CASSPGVAGPNTGELFF.

This clone was recorded only once. V is TRBV7-9 and J is TRBJ1-3; 12 bases map to TRBD1. Per the germline V gene, CDR1 is SEHNR and CDR2 is FQNEAQ (reference sequence). The CDR3 is 15 amino acids. The V and J ends lost 6 bases and 3 bases, in that order; junction bases with no gene match: 3. CDR3 protein: CASRGQGAVGNTIYF. DNA of the CDR3: TGTGCCAGCAGGGGACAGGGGGCAGTTGGAAACACCATATATTTT. Filled out from reference TRBV7-9 and TRBJ1-3, the complete variable domain reads DTGVSQNPRHKITKRGQNVTFRCDPISEHNRLYWYRQTLGQGPEFLTYFQNEAQLEKSRLLSDRFSAERPKGSFSTLEIQRTEQGDSAMYLCASRGQGAVGNTIYFGEGSWLTVV.

The chain recombines TRBV18 with TRBJ2-1; D is uncertain. CDR1 is KGHSH, CDR2 LQKENI, per germline. V was shortened by 0 bases and J by 6 bases, with 12 bases between the two germline ends. The CDR3 sequence is 15 residues long. CDR3 protein: CASSPPGSAVNEQFF. In nucleotides, the CDR3 is TGTGCCAGCTCACCACCGGGCTCCGCCGTCAATGAGCAGTTCTTC.

The rearrangement links TRBV27 to TRBJ2-7, with D possibly being TRBD2 (6 bases). Trimming pared 5 bases from V and 0 bases from J, leaving 11 bases between. The CDR3 runs to 14 residues. CDR1 MNHEY and CDR2 SMNVEV come from the germline V gene (reference sequence). As DNA, the CDR3 is TGTGCCAGCAGTCAAGGAGGGACCTCCTACGAGCAGTACTTC. The encoded protein is CASSQGGTSYEQYF.

The V call is TRBV2, the J call TRBJ2-7; 8 positions match TRBD1. Germline V gives CDR1 SNHLY, CDR2 FYNNEI. The V segment lost 5 bases and the J segment 4 bases; nucleotides outside the gene matches: 7. The CDR3 extends over 14 amino acids. The CDR3 here is CASSSLDRAYEQYF. CDR3 bases: TGTGCCAGCAGTTCCTTGGACAGGGCGTACGAGCAGTACTTC. Together with reference TRBV2 and TRBJ2-7, the CDR3 gives the full variable domain: EPEVTQTPSHQVTQMGQEVILRCVPISNHLYFYWYRQILGQKVEFLVSFYNNEISEKSEIFDDQFSVERPDGSNFTLKIRSTKLEDSAMYFCASSSLDRAYEQYFGPGTRLTVT.

The chain is built from TRBV21-1 and TRBJ2-5; the DNA was not compared with TRBD2, the D call given in the table. TRBV21-1 counts as a pseudogene. CDR3 size: 17 residues. The CDR3 region has the DNA TGTGCCAGCAGCAAAGGACCCGGGGGTTGGCCACAAGAGACCCAGTACTTC. Protein product: CASSKGPGGWPQETQYF.

The CDR3 nucleotides read TGTGCCAGCAGCGAGGGACTAGACACAGATACGCAGTATTTT. It yields the protein CASSEGLDTDTQYF. J is TRBJ2-3 and V is TRBV7-3; TRBD2 aligns across 8 bases. The CDR3 sequence is 14 residues long. V was clipped by 5 bases and J by 2 bases; unmatched bases: 3. Germline CDR1 is SGHTA and CDR2 is FQGTGA.

The chain combines TRBV6-4 with TRBJ2-1; 10 bases agree with TRBD2. V lost 4 bases, J lost 7 bases, and 10 bases stayed unmatched. The germline V gene has CDR1 MRHNA and CDR2 SNTAGT. The CDR3 runs 16 residues. As DNA, the CDR3 is TGTGCCAGCAGTGTCCTTGGAGCGGGGGGGCGTAATGAGCAGTTCTTC. This translates into CASSVLGAGGRNEQFF.

The chain joins TRBV6-5 to TRBJ1-5, with TRBD1 matching 10 bases. J lost 10 bases, V lost 8 bases, and 5 bases had no gene match. The CDR3 has 12 residues. The germline V gene encodes CDR1 MNHEY and CDR2 SVGAGI. CDR3 in amino acids: CASGTGVYPQHF. The CDR3 DNA reads as TGTGCCAGCGGGACAGGGGTTTATCCCCAGCATTTT.

This chain uses TRBV2 with TRBJ1-4; D possibly corresponds to TRBD1 (5 bases). Trimming removed 4 bases from V and 8 bases from J, with 11 bases in between. This CDR3 has 13 amino acids. Germline CDR1 reads SNHLY; CDR2 reads FYNNEI. This CDR3 is CASSARWGEKLFF. The CDR3, as DNA: TGTGCCAGCAGTGCGAGGTGGGGCGAAAAACTGTTTTTT.

The CDR3 protein is CASSTQRTGAANYGYTF. DNA for the CDR3: TGTGCCAGCAGCACACAGAGGACAGGGGCGGCTAACTATGGCTACACCTTC. The J gene is TRBJ1-2, the V gene TRBV7-8; 9 bases map to TRBD1. Germline V gene data show CDR1 as SGHVS and CDR2 as FQNEAQ. V gave up 5 bases and J gave up 0 bases; unmatched junction bases: 10. The CDR3 has 17 residues.

This chain joins TRBV5-6 and TRBJ2-2; 11 bases align to TRBD1. There are 16 residues in the CDR3. After removal of 3 bases from V and 2 bases from J, the junction contained 3 bases not matched to a gene. CDR1 is SGHDT, CDR2 YYEEEE, per germline. CDR3 protein: CASSSDRGHNTGELFF. CDR3 coding DNA: TGTGCCAGCAGCTCGGACAGGGGGCATAACACCGGGGAGCTGTTTTTT.

V is TRBV19 and J is TRBJ1-1; D uncertain. The CDR3 contains 11 residues. The V end was cut by 9 bases, the J end by 3 bases, with 8 bases between. Germline values: CDR1 LNHDA, CDR2 SQIVND (reference sequence). The DNA of the CDR3 is TGTGCCAGCCTAATGTACACTGAAGCTTTCTTT. Protein product: CASLMYTEAFF.

The J gene is TRBJ2-5, the V gene TRBV5-6, with 7 bases aligning to TRBD1. V gave up 3 bases and J gave up 6 bases; unmatched junction bases: 8. The germline CDR1 and CDR2 sequences are SGHDT and YYEEEE. The CDR3 contains 14 residues. DNA of the CDR3: TGTGCCAGCAGCTCTGAGACAGGGTCAAAGACCCAGTACTTC. It encodes CASSSETGSKTQYF.

This clone came up a few times. V and J are TRBV3-1 (or the pseudogene TRBV3-2) and TRBJ1-6; 7 bases are a match to TRBD1. V lost 3 bases to trimming and J lost 15 bases; unmatched junction nucleotides: 11. The CDR3 loop spans 14 amino acids. Per germline, CDR1 LGHDT and CDR2 YNNKEL (reference sequence). The CDR3 reads CASSQAGQSQHLHF. The CDR3 coding sequence is TGTGCCAGCAGCCAGGCGGGACAGTCCCAACACCTCCACTTT.

As to this clone: Other DNA sequences in the same sample also yield this CDR3. This sequence joins TRBV5-1 and TRBJ2-1; a possible D gene is TRBD1 (6 bases). The ends were cut back, 2 bases at V and 4 bases at J, with 10 bases in the middle. Looked up from germline, CDR1 is SGHRS and CDR2 is YFSETQ. This CDR3 has 14 amino acids. DNA of the CDR3: TGCGCCAGCAGCTTAGGACAGACATACAATGAGCAGTTCTTC. Amino acids: CASSLGQTYNEQFF.

The V and J genes are TRBV6-4 and TRBJ2-3, with 8 positions matching TRBD2. Losses at the gene ends were 2 bases for V and 3 bases for J; bases not matched to a gene: 4. This CDR3 is built from 15 residues. Germline V gene sequence: CDR1 MRHNA, CDR2 SNTAGT. The CDR3, as DNA: TGTGCCAGCAGTGACGAAGCGGGAGCTACAGATACGCAGTATTTT. Translation: CASSDEAGATDTQYF.

A single count supports this clone. This chain links TRBV24-1 with TRBJ2-5; D gene uncertain. With 4 bases removed from V and 0 bases from J, the gap between germline ends came to 11 bases. This CDR3 comprises 15 residues. Germline V gene lookup returns CDR1 KGHDR and CDR2 SFDVKD. The CDR3 here is CATSDPTEYQETQYF. CDR3 in DNA: TGTGCCACCAGTGACCCTACAGAGTACCAAGAGACCCAGTACTTC.

The chain couples TRBV5-1 to TRBJ1-6; D is unresolved. The V gene's germline CDR1 is SGHRS and CDR2 YFSETQ. There are 13 residues in the CDR3. The ends were cut back, 1 base at V and 7 bases at J, with 6 bases in the middle. The CDR3 nucleotides read TGCGCCAGCAGCTTGAACAGCAATTCACCCCTCCACTTT. Translating gives CASSLNSNSPLHF.

The chain is built from TRBV30 and TRBJ1-1, with 9 bases lining up with TRBD1. Germline V gene data show CDR1 as GTSNPN and CDR2 as SVGIG (reference sequence). This CDR3 has 12 amino acids. With 3 bases clipped from V and 6 bases from J, the junction kept 2 bases outside the gene matches. CDR3 bases: TGTGCCTGGAGACAGGGGGCTTCTGAAGCTTTCTTT. This translates into CAWRQGASEAFF.